Listed here is a single T cell receptor (beta chain). No antigen is known for it. This sample is part of a study of cytomegalovirus exposure and HLA in healthy donors. A multiplex PCR was run with 60 Vbeta primers and 13 Jbeta primers. Profiled with immunoSEQ multiplex PCR; TCRdb holds only in-frame clones, not every one. The sample lists about 65,000 clones, 60% to 80% occurring once. Findings and caveats of the study: Differences between HLA loci emerged in a later analysis of TCR association rates, with DRB1 most and HLA-C fewest. Roughly uniform sequencing depth across donors was assumed, possibly incorrectly.

CDR1 is SGHTA and CDR2 is FQGNSA in the germline V gene. This CDR3 comprises 15 residues. V lost 1 base and J lost 1, with 10 bases in between. The clonotype was recovered from a girl between 5 and 17 years old in good health and CMV-seropositive. This chain uses TRBV7-2 with TRBJ2-5, with a weak D call TRBD2 (6 bases). Sequenced material: PBMCs. This CDR3 reads CASSLVAVVQETQYF. For the CDR3, the DNA is TGTGCCAGCAGCTTAGTAGCGGTCGTCCAAGAGACCCAGTACTTC. Based on the CDR3 plus reference TRBV7-2 and TRBJ2-5, the full variable domain is GAGVSQSPSNKVTEKGKDVELRCDPISGHTALYWYRQSLGQGLEFLIYFQGNSAPDKSGLPSDRFSAERTGGSVSTLTIQRTQQEDSAVYLCASSLVAVVQETQYFGPGTRLLVL.